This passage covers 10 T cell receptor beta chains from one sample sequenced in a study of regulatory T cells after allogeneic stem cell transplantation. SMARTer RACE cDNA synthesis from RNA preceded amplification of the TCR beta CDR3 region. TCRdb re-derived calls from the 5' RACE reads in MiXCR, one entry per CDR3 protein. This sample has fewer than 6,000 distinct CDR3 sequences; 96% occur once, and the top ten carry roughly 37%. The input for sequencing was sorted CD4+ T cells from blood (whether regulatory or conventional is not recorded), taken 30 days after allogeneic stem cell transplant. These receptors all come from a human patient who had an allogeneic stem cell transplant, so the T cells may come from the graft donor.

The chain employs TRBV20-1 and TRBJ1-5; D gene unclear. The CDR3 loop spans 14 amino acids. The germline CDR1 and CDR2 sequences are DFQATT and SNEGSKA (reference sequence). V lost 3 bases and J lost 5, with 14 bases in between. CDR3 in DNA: TGCAGTGCTAGTTGGGGAATAGGCGATCAGCCCCAGCATTTT. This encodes CSASWGIGDQPQHF.

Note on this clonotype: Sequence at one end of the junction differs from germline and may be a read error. The DNA of the CDR3 is TGTGCCAACTGCCCTTCACCCTTAGGCGAGCAGTCCTTC. Translated: CANCPSPLGEQSF. The chain recombines TRBV9 with TRBJ2-7; D gene unclear. CDR1 SGDLS and CDR2 YYNGEE come from the germline V gene. CDR3 length: 13 amino acids.

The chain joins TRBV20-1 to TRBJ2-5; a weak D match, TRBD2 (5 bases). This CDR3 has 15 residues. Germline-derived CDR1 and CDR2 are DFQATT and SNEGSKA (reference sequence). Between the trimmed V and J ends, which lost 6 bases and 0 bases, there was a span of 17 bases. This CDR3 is CSARPTNGNQETQYF. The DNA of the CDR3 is TGCAGTGCCAGGCCGACTAACGGCAACCAAGAGACCCAGTACTTC.

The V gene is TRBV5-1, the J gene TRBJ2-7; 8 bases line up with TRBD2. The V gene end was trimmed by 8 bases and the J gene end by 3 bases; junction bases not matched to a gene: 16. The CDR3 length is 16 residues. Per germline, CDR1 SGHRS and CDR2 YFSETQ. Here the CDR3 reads CASNPGTRGTYYEQYF. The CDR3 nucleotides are TGCGCCAGTAACCCTGGGACTAGGGGGACCTACTACGAGCAGTACTTC.

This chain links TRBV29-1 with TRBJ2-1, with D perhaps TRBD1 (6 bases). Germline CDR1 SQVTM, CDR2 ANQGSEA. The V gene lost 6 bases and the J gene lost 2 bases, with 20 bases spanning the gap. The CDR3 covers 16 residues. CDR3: CSVTSWPGVAYNEQFF. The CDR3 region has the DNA TGCAGCGTGACCTCCTGGCCAGGGGTCGCCTACAATGAGCAGTTCTTC.

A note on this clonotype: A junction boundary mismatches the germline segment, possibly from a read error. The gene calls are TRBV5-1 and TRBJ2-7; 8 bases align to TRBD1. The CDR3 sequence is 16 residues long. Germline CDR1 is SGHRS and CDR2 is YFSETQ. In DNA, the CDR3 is TGCGCCCGCAGCCGAACCGGCGGGACAGGATCCCACGAGCAGCACTTC. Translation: CARSRTGGTGSHEQHF.

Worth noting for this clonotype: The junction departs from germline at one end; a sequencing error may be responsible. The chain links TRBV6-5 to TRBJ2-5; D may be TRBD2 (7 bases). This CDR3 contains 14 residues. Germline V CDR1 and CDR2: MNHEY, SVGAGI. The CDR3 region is CASRPREGQEAQYF. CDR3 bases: TGTGCCAGCAGACCGAGGGAGGGACAAGAGGCCCAGTACTTC.

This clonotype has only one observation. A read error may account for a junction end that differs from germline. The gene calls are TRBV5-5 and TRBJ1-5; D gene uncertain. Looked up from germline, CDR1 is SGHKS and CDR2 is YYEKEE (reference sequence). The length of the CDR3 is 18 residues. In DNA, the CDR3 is TGTGCCAGCAGCTCGTCGTGGAGGGCAATGAATAGCAATCAGCCCCAGAATTTT. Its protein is CASSSSWRAMNSNQPQNF.

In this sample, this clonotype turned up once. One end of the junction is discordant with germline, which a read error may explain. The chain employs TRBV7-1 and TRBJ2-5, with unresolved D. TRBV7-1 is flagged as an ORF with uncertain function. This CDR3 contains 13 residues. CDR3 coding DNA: TGTGCCATCAGAGCCGACCCTCGAGCTACCCACCACTTC. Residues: CAIRADPRATHHF.

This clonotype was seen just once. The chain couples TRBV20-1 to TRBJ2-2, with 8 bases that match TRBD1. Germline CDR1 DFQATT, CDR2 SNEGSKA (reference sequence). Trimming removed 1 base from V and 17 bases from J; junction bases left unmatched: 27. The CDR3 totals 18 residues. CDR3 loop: CSARGGRDRSCGTGDLFF. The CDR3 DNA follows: TGCAGTGCTAGAGGGGGCCGGGACAGGTCATGCGGCACCGGGGACCTCTTTTTT.